A single sample gave rise to the 30 T cell receptor beta chains below, sequenced in a study of shared clonotypes between healthy human individuals. CD45RO-negative, CCR7-selected cells formed the naive CD8 fraction, which excluded terminally differentiated effector memory CD45RA+ cells. Produced via immunoSEQ multiplex PCR; TCRdb's table is partial and in-frame only. The sample contains hundreds of thousands of clones, more than 85% of which appear only once. The sample comprised naive CD8+ T cells sorted from blood. The receptors come from a young man in good health.

The chain combines TRBV7-2 with TRBJ2-7; D remains ambiguous. This CDR3 has 12 amino acids. V was pared by 3 bases and J by 2 bases, with 5 bases between. Germline CDR1 SGHTA, CDR2 FQGNSA. CDR3 protein: CASSLAPYEQYF. In DNA, the CDR3 is TGTGCCAGCAGCTTGGCGCCCTACGAGCAGTACTTC.

The V call is TRBV15, the J call TRBJ2-2, with 7 bases matching TRBD2. V gave up 0 bases and J gave up 2 bases; unmatched junction bases: 6. CDR1 is LNHNV and CDR2 is YYDKDF in the germline V gene (reference sequence). The CDR3 extends over 17 amino acids. The CDR3 sequence: CATSRDRSGINTGELFF. The CDR3 bases are TGTGCCACCAGCAGAGATAGGAGCGGGATAAACACCGGGGAGCTGTTTTTT.

As to this clone: At one end the junction does not follow the germline gene, possibly because of a read error. This chain links TRBV10-1 with TRBJ2-1; D call uncertain. The V gene's germline CDR1 is WNHNN and CDR2 SYGVQD (reference sequence). The CDR3 extends over 14 amino acids. In DNA form, the CDR3 reads TGCGCCAGCAGGAAGGGTTCCTCCAACAATGAGCAGTTCTTC. Protein: CASRKGSSNNEQFF.

This chain uses TRBV27 with TRBJ2-7, with TRBD2 identical over 10 bases. V trimming: 8 bases; J trimming: 5 bases; junction bases outside the gene matches: 6. There are 13 residues in the CDR3. Germline V gene lookup returns CDR1 MNHEY and CDR2 SMNVEV (reference sequence). The CDR3 sequence: CASHGLAAHEQYF. The DNA of the CDR3 is TGTGCCAGCCACGGACTAGCGGCCCACGAGCAGTACTTC.

This clone was observed a handful of times. V and J are TRBV7-9 and TRBJ2-2, with a weak D call TRBD2 (5 bases). This CDR3 is built from 15 residues. Trimming removed 3 bases at V and 5 bases at J, with 13 bases between. Germline V CDR1 and CDR2: SEHNR, FQNEAQ (reference sequence). The CDR3 DNA follows: TGTGCCAGCAGCTTGGGCTGGGGAGCTACCGGGGAGCTGTTTTTT. Residues: CASSLGWGATGELFF.

This clone appeared a single time. CDR3 residues: CASSQRTGTADYNEQFF. DNA of the CDR3: TGTGCCAGCAGCCAACGAACCGGGACAGCGGATTACAATGAGCAGTTCTTC. This chain connects TRBV14 to TRBJ2-1; TRBD1 matches 7 bases. Trimming took 2 bases from V and 4 from J; bases not matched to a gene: 11. CDR1 SGHDN and CDR2 FVKESK come from the germline V gene. This CDR3 spans 17 amino acids.

The genes are TRBV4-1 and TRBJ1-1, with TRBD1 matching 7 bases. In germline, CDR1 is MGHRA, CDR2 YSYEKL. The V and J ends lost 0 bases and 4 bases, in that order; junction bases with no gene match: 5. There are 15 residues in the CDR3. The CDR3 nucleotides read TGCGCCAGCAGCCAAGATCGACAGGGAAGCACTGAAGCTTTCTTT. It codes for CASSQDRQGSTEAFF.

The rearrangement links TRBV2 to TRBJ2-3, with D maybe TRBD1 (6 bases). The CDR3 is 18 amino acids. In germline, CDR1 is SNHLY, CDR2 FYNNEI. Trimming removed 2 bases at V and 2 bases at J, with 20 bases between. CDR3 loop: CASSELGTRGWATDTQYF. CDR3 DNA: TGTGCCAGCAGTGAACTTGGAACTAGGGGGTGGGCCACAGATACGCAGTATTTT. Complete variable domain (other parts from reference TRBV2 and TRBJ2-3): EPEVTQTPSHQVTQMGQEVILRCVPISNHLYFYWYRQILGQKVEFLVSFYNNEISEKSEIFDDQFSVERPDGSNFTLKIRSTKLEDSAMYFCASSELGTRGWATDTQYFGPGTRLTVL.

The V and J genes are TRBV11-2 and TRBJ2-7; TRBD2 might be the D (6 bases). Germline V gene lookup returns CDR1 SGHAT and CDR2 FQNNGV. This CDR3 has 14 residues. The V and J ends lost 3 bases and 0 bases respectively, with 9 bases between them. This chain's CDR3 is CASSLEGFSYEQYF. The CDR3 nucleotides are TGTGCCAGCAGCTTGGAGGGCTTCTCCTACGAGCAGTACTTC.

The chain employs TRBV11-2 and TRBJ1-3; possible D gene TRBD1, 6 bases. V was clipped by 1 base and J by 4 bases, with 8 bases between them. CDR3 size: 14 residues. Germline V CDR1 and CDR2: SGHAT, FQNNGV. The CDR3: CASSLGGGGNTIYF. CDR3 in DNA: TGTGCCAGCAGCTTAGGCGGGGGCGGAAACACCATATATTTT.

The gene calls are TRBV4-1 and TRBJ1-1; tentatively, D is TRBD1 (5 bases). From germline, CDR1 is MGHRA and CDR2 YSYEKL. Trimming left V 1 base short and J 2 bases short, with 11 bases between. This CDR3 is built from 15 residues. The CDR3 DNA reads as TGCGCCAGCAGCCAAGCTCAGCAGGGAAACACTGAAGCTTTCTTT. The encoded protein is CASSQAQQGNTEAFF.

This clone was observed once. The CDR3 nucleotides are TGTGCCACCAGCAGAGGAATAGGAGGCGGGAGCTACAATGAGCAGTTCTTC. Protein sequence: CATSRGIGGGSYNEQFF. The chain links TRBV15 to TRBJ2-1, with TRBD2 matching 7 bases. Germline V CDR1 and CDR2: LNHNV, YYDKDF (reference sequence). The CDR3 totals 17 residues. J was trimmed by 3 bases and V by 1 base; bases with no gene match: 9.

Comments on this clone: Other DNA sequences of this sample code for an identical CDR3. The chain joins TRBV29-1 to TRBJ2-2; a weak D match, TRBD1 (5 bases). Germline V CDR1 and CDR2: SQVTM, ANQGSEA. V lost 4 bases and J lost 0, with 6 bases in between. This CDR3 is 13 amino acids long. CDR3 in DNA: TGCAGCGTTGCACAGGCGAACACCGGGGAGCTGTTTTTT. It specifies CSVAQANTGELFF.

The CDR3 DNA reads as TGTGCCAGCAGCTTACTATCTAGCGGGACCACAGATACGCAGTATTTT. Its protein product is CASSLLSSGTTDTQYF. The V call is TRBV7-6, the J call TRBJ2-3, with 9 nucleotides matching TRBD2. CDR3 size: 16 residues. The germline V gene encodes CDR1 SGHVS and CDR2 FNYEAQ. Germline trimming cut 2 bases from V and 2 bases from J; bases unmatched to any gene: 5.

This clone was seen only once. The V gene is TRBV2, the J gene TRBJ2-1, with D perhaps assigned TRBD1 or TRBD2 (5 bases each). V lost 2 bases, J lost 0 bases, and 14 bases lay in between. This CDR3 has 17 residues. Germline V gives CDR1 SNHLY, CDR2 FYNNEI. The CDR3 DNA reads as TGTGCCAGCAGTGAACCAGGGACGTTGAGCTCCTACAATGAGCAGTTCTTC. Its translation: CASSEPGTLSSYNEQFF.

This chain joins TRBV10-1 and TRBJ2-1; 9 bases are shared with TRBD2. The CDR3 extends over 13 amino acids. The J segment lost 14 bases and the V segment lost 3 bases, leaving 8 bases of the junction unmatched. The germline gives CDR1 WNHNN, CDR2 SYGVQD (reference sequence). CDR3 amino acids: CASSDLAGILKFF. Here the CDR3 DNA reads TGCGCCAGCAGTGATCTAGCGGGGATCCTAAAGTTCTTC.

V is TRBV28 and J is TRBJ2-7, with TRBD2 identical over 12 bases. Germline V gene lookup returns CDR1 MDHEN and CDR2 SYDVKM. The CDR3 contains 15 residues. Trimming at V came to 6 bases and at J to 6 bases, leaving 9 bases not matched to a gene. The chain's CDR3 is CASSATSGRIPEQYF. The CDR3 nucleotides are TGTGCCAGCAGCGCCACTAGCGGGAGGATCCCCGAGCAGTACTTC.

This chain connects TRBV7-9 to TRBJ2-3; 7 positions agree with TRBD2. The J segment lost 2 bases and the V segment lost 6 bases, leaving 14 bases of the junction unmatched. The CDR3 sequence is 17 residues long. CDR1 and CDR2 (germline): SEHNR, FQNEAQ (reference sequence). The CDR3 sequence is CASRSTGGRTTTDTQYF. The CDR3 DNA follows: TGTGCCAGCAGATCCACTGGCGGGAGAACGACCACAGATACGCAGTATTTT.

The gene calls are TRBV27 and TRBJ2-1; 15 nucleotides match TRBD2. The V segment lost 8 bases and the J segment 0 bases; nucleotides outside the gene matches: 8. This CDR3 has 18 residues. In germline, CDR1 is MNHEY, CDR2 SMNVEV (reference sequence). CDR3 sequence (DNA): TGTGCCAGCGCTGGACTAGCGGGAGGGCCGAGCTCCTACAATGAGCAGTTCTTC. This codes for CASAGLAGGPSSYNEQFF.

This clone has only one observation. The chain is built from TRBV14 and TRBJ2-5, with D possibly called TRBD1 or TRBD2 (6 bases each). The DNA end is a closer match to TRBJ2-7, so the J assignment may be wrong. Germline lookup yields CDR1 SGHDN and CDR2 FVKESK. The CDR3 sequence is 15 residues long. CDR3 nucleotides: TGTGCCAGCAGCCAAGATAGGGGGGTCTACTACGAGCAGTACTTC. The encoded protein is CASSQDRGVYYEQYF.

The rearrangement joins TRBV29-1 to TRBJ2-1, with 7 bases fitting TRBD2. The trim removed 8 bases at V and 3 bases at J, leaving 13 bases unmatched. The germline CDR1 and CDR2 sequences are SQVTM and ANQGSEA. The CDR3 is 15 residues long. In DNA form, the CDR3 reads TGCAGCACACAGGTCGCTAGCGGAATCTACAATGAGCAGTTCTTC. Protein product: CSTQVASGIYNEQFF.

This clone appeared a few times. The chain joins TRBV5-6 to TRBJ2-2, with a possible D match to TRBD1 (6 bases). V was trimmed by 3 bases and J by 0 bases, leaving 15 bases between them. The CDR3 loop spans 17 amino acids. From germline, CDR1 is SGHDT and CDR2 YYEEEE. The CDR3 nucleotides are TGTGCCAGCAGCTATTCACAGGGTCCCGCGAACACCGGGGAGCTGTTTTTT. This sequence encodes CASSYSQGPANTGELFF.

The chain joins TRBV7-8 to TRBJ1-3; no clear D gene. Between the trimmed V and J ends, which lost 5 bases and 0 bases, there was a span of 8 bases. The germline CDR1 and CDR2 sequences are SGHVS and FQNEAQ. The CDR3 is 14 residues long. In nucleotides, the CDR3 is TGTGCCAGCAGCAGAAGTTACTCTGGAAACACCATATATTTT. It specifies CASSRSYSGNTIYF.

The gene calls are TRBV10-3 and TRBJ1-1; D not resolved. V was shortened by 4 bases and J by 0 bases, with 9 bases between the two germline ends. The CDR3 consists of 14 residues. The germline V gene encodes CDR1 ENHRY and CDR2 SYGVKD. This CDR3 is CAISVGTLNTEAFF. CDR3 DNA: TGTGCCATCAGTGTTGGCACCCTGAACACTGAAGCTTTCTTT.

This sequence joins TRBV7-8 and TRBJ2-1; the D gene is possibly TRBD2 (5 bases). Germline values: CDR1 SGHVS, CDR2 FQNEAQ. This CDR3 contains 17 residues. V lost 0 bases and J lost 7, with 19 bases in between. The DNA for the CDR3 is TGTGCCAGCAGCTTAGCGCTACTGAGCGGAGCTATGAATGAGCAGTTCTTC. Translated, it gives CASSLALLSGAMNEQFF.

The gene calls are TRBV27 and TRBJ2-7, with 12 bases lining up with TRBD2. The CDR3 extends over 14 amino acids. The germline gives CDR1 MNHEY, CDR2 SMNVEV (reference sequence). V was clipped by 5 bases and J by 5 bases; unmatched bases: 4. The CDR3 loop reads CASSGLAGYDEQYF. The CDR3 region has the DNA TGTGCCAGCAGTGGACTAGCGGGATATGACGAGCAGTACTTC.

The chain combines TRBV19 with TRBJ2-3; the D gene is possibly TRBD2 (5 bases). The germline V and J ends were trimmed by 2 bases and 3 bases, with 12 bases remaining between them. The CDR3 runs to 15 residues. CDR1 and CDR2 (germline): LNHDA, SQIVND (reference sequence). CDR3 loop: CASSISPRGTDTQYF. CDR3 sequence (DNA): TGTGCCAGTAGTATATCTCCCCGCGGGACAGATACGCAGTATTTT.

This clone was seen only once. V is TRBV11-2 and J is TRBJ2-1; 8 nucleotides align to TRBD2. This CDR3 has 15 amino acids. J lost 13 bases, V lost 2 bases, and 13 bases had no gene match. Germline values: CDR1 SGHAT, CDR2 FQNNGV. The CDR3 here is CASSLSQWASGLQFF. The CDR3 DNA reads as TGTGCCAGCAGCTTATCACAATGGGCTAGCGGGCTTCAGTTCTTC.

J is TRBJ2-2 and V is TRBV6-5, with 10 bases that match TRBD2. Germline-derived CDR1 and CDR2 are MNHEY and SVGAGI. The CDR3 runs 16 residues. J gave up 8 bases and V 0 bases, and 6 bases lay outside the gene matches. The CDR3 sequence: CASSYSPLAGVGELFF. In nucleotides, the CDR3 is TGTGCCAGCAGTTACTCGCCTCTAGCGGGAGTGGGGGAGCTGTTTTTT.

Points on this clone: The junction departs from germline at one end; a sequencing error may be responsible. The rearrangement uses TRBV7-7 and TRBJ2-1; 9 bases are a match to TRBD2. This CDR3 comprises 14 residues. Germline assignment: CDR1 SSHAT and CDR2 FNYEAQ (reference sequence). Here the CDR3 DNA reads TGTGCTAGCAGCCCTAGCGGGAATTACAATGAGCAGTTCTTC. Translated: CASSPSGNYNEQFF.